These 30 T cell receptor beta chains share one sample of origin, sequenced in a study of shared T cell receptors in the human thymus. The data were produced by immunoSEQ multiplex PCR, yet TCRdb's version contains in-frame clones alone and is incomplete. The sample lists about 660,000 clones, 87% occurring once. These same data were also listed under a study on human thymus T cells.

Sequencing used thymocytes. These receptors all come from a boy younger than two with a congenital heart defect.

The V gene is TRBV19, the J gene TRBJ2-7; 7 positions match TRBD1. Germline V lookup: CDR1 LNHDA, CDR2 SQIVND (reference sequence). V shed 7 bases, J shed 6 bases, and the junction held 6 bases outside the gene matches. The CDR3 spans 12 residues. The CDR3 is CASNDRAGEQYF. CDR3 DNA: TGTGCCAGTAACGACAGGGCAGGCGAGCAGTACTTC.

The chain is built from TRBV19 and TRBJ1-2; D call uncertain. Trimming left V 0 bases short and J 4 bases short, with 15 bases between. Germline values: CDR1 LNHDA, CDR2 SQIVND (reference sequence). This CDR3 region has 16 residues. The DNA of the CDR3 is TGTGCCAGTAGTATAGATCCTCCAGACACAGTCTATGGCTACACCTTC. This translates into CASSIDPPDTVYGYTF.

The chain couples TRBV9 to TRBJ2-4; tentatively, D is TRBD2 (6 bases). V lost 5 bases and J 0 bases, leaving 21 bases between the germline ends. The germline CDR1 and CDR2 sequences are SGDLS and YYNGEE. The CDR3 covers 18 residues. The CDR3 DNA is TGTGCCAGCAGTGAGGGAGGCGGGACCTACATAGCCAAAAACATTCAGTACTTC. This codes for CASSEGGGTYIAKNIQYF.

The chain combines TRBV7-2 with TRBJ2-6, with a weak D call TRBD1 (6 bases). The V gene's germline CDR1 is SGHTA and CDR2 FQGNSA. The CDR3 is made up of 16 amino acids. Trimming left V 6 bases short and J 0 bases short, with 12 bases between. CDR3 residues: CASRSLGASGANVLTF. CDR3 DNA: TGTGCCAGCAGATCCTTGGGGGCCTCTGGGGCCAACGTCCTGACTTTC. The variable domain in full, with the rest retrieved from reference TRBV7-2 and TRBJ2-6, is GAGVSQSPSNKVTEKGKDVELRCDPISGHTALYWYRQSLGQGLEFLIYFQGNSAPDKSGLPSDRFSAERTGGSVSTLTIQRTQQEDSAVYLCASRSLGASGANVLTFGAGSRLTVL.

The CDR3 DNA is TGTGCCAGCAGTCCGGGGACTCGGAGGGGCAATGAGCAGTTCTTC. This sequence encodes CASSPGTRRGNEQFF. The chain is built from TRBV28 and TRBJ2-1; D is possibly TRBD2 (6 bases). The CDR3 consists of 15 residues. With 5 bases removed from V and 6 bases from J, the gap between germline ends came to 17 bases. The germline CDR1 and CDR2 sequences are MDHEN and SYDVKM.

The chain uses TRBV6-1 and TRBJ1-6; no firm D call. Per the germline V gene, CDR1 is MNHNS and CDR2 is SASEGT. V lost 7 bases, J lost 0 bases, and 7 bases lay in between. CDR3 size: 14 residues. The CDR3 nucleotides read TGTGCCAGCACCCTGAGCTCCTATAATTCACCCCTCCACTTT. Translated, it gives CASTLSSYNSPLHF.

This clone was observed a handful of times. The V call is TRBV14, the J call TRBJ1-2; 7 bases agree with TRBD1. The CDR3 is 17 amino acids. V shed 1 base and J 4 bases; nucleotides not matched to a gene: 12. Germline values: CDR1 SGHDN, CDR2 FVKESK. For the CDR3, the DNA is TGTGCCAGCAGCCAAGTTTCCGATCTCCGGACAGGCTATGGCTACACCTTC. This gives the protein CASSQVSDLRTGYGYTF.

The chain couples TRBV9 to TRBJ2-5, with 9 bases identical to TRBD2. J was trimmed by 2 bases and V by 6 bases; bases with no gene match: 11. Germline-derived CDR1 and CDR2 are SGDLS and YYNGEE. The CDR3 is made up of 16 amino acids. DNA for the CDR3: TGTGCCAGCACCGGAGGGGTAGCGGGAGATCAAGAGACCCAGTACTTC. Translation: CASTGGVAGDQETQYF. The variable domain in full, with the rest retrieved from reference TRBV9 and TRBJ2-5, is DSGVTQTPKHLITATGQRVTLRCSPRSGDLSVYWYQQSLDQGLQFLIQYYNGEERAKGNILERFSAQQFPDLHSELNLSSLELGDSALYFCASTGGVAGDQETQYFGPGTRLLVL.

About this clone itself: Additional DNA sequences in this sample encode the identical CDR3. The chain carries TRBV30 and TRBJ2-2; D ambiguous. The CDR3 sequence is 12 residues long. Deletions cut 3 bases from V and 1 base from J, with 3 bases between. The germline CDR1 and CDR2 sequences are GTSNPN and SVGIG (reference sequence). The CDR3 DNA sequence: TGTGCCTGGAGCAAGAACACCGGGGAGCTGTTTTTT. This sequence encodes CAWSKNTGELFF.

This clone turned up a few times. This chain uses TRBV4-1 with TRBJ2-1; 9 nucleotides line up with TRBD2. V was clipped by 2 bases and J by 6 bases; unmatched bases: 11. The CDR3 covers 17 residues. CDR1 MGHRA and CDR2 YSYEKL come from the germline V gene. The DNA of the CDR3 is TGCGCCAGCAGCCAACGCCAGCGGGGGGCCCCCTCCAATGAGCAGTTCTTC. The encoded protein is CASSQRQRGAPSNEQFF.

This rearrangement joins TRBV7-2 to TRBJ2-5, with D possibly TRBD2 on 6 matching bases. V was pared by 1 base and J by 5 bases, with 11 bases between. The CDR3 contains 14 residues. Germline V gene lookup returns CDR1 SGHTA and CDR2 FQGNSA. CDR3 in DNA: TGTGCCAGCAGCTTAGTTGGGGGAGGTGAGACCCAGTACTTC. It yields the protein CASSLVGGGETQYF.

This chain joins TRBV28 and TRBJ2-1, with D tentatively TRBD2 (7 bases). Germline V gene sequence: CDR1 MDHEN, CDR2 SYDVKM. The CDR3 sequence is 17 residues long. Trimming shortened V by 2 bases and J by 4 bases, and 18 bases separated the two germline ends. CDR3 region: CASSLGRGGAGYNEQFF. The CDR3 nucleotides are TGTGCCAGCAGTTTAGGGAGGGGGGGGGCCGGTTACAATGAGCAGTTCTTC.

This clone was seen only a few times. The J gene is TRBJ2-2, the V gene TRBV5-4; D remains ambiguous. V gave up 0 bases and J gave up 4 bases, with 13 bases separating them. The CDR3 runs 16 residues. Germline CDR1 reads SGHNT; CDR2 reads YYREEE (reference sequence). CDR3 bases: TGTGCCAGCAGCTTGGCGTCCAAAGCAGGCACCGGGGAGCTGTTTTTT. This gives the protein CASSLASKAGTGELFF.

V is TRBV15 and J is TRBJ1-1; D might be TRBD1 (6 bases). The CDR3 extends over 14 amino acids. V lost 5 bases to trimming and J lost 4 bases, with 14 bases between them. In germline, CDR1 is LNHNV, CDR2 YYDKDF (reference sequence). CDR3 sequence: CATSSWGRVTEAFF. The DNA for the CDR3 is TGTGCCACCAGCTCCTGGGGGCGGGTCACTGAAGCTTTCTTT.

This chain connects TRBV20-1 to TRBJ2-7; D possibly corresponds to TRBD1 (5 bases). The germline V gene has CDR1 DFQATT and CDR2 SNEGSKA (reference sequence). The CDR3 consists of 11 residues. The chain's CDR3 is CSYRFRYEQYF. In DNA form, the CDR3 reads TGCAGCTACAGGTTCCGATACGAGCAGTACTTC.

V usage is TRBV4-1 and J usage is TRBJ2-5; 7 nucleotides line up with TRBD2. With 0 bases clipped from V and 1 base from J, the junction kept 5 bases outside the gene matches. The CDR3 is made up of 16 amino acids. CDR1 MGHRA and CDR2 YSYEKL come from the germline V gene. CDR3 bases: TGCGCCAGCAGCCAAGAATTAGCGGGTATCCAAGAGACCCAGTACTTC. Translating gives CASSQELAGIQETQYF.

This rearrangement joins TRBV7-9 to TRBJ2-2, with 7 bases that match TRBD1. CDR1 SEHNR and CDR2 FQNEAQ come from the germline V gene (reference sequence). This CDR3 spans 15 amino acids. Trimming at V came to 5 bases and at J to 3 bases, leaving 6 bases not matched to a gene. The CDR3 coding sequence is TGTGCCAGCAGCACCGACAGGGTCTACACCGGGGAGCTGTTTTTT. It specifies CASSTDRVYTGELFF. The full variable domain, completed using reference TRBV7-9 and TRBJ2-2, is DTGVSQNPRHKITKRGQNVTFRCDPISEHNRLYWYRQTLGQGPEFLTYFQNEAQLEKSRLLSDRFSAERPKGSFSTLEIQRTEQGDSAMYLCASSTDRVYTGELFFGEGSRLTVL.

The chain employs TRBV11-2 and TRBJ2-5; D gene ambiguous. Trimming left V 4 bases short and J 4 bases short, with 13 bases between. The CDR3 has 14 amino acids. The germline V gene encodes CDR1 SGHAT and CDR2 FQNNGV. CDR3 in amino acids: CASSSRPRRETQYF. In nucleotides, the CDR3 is TGTGCCAGCAGCTCCCGCCCGAGGCGAGAGACCCAGTACTTC.

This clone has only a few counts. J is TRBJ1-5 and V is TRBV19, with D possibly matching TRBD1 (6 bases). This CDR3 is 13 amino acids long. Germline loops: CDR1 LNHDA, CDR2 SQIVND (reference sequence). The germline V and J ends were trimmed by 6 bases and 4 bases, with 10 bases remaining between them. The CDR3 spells CASSEDRNQPQHF. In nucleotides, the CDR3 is TGTGCCAGTAGCGAGGACAGAAATCAGCCCCAGCATTTT.

DNA of the CDR3: TGTGCTAGTGGTTTGGTAGGGTTGCGCGGGAGGTCCGGAGAGACCCAGTACTTC. Amino acid sequence: CASGLVGLRGRSGETQYF. V and J are TRBV12-5 and TRBJ2-5; 8 bases fit TRBD2. This CDR3 is 18 amino acids long. CDR1 is LGHNT and CDR2 is FRNRAP in the germline V gene. With V trimmed by 0 bases and J by 4 bases, 13 bases remained unmatched.

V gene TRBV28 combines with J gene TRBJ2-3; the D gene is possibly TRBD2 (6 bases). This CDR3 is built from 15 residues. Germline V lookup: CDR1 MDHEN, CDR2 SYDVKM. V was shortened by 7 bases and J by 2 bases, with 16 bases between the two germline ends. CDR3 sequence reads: CASITSGGITDTQYF. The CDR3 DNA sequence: TGTGCCAGCATCACCTCGGGCGGGATCACAGATACGCAGTATTTT.

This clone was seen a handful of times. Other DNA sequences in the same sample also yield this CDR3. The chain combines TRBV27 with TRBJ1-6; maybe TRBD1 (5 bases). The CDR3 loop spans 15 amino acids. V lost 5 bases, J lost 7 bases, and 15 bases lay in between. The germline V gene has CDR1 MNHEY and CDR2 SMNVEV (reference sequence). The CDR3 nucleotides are TGTGCCAGCAGTCGCAAAGGGGATCCGAATTCACCCCTCCACTTT. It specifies CASSRKGDPNSPLHF.

The CDR3 DNA reads as TGTGCCAGCAGCCGCTTAGGACAGTCCAATGAAGCTTTCTTT. It specifies CASSRLGQSNEAFF. This chain joins TRBV28 and TRBJ1-1, with D maybe TRBD1 (6 bases). Trimming removed 6 bases from V and 7 bases from J, with 18 bases in between. The CDR3 runs 14 residues. In germline, CDR1 is MDHEN, CDR2 SYDVKM.

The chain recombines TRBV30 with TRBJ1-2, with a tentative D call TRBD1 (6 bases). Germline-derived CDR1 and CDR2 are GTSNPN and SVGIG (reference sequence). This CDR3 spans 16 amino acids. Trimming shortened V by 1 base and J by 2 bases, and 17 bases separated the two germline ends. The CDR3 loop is CAWSAATGSRNYGYTF. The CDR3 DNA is TGTGCCTGGAGTGCGGCCACAGGGAGCCGGAACTATGGCTACACCTTC.

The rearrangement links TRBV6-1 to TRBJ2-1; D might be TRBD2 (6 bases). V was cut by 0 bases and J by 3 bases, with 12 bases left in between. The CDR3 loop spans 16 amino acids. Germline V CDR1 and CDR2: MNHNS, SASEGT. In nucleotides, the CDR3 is TGTGCCAGCAGTGAAGCGGGGGGACTGCTCTACAATGAGCAGTTCTTC. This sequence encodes CASSEAGGLLYNEQFF.

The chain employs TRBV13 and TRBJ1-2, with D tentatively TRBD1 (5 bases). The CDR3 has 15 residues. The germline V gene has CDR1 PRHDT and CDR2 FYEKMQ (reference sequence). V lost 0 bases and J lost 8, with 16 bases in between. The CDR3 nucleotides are TGTGCCAGCAGCTTAGGGTTGCAGGGAGGTTGCGGCTACACCTTC. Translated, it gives CASSLGLQGGCGYTF.

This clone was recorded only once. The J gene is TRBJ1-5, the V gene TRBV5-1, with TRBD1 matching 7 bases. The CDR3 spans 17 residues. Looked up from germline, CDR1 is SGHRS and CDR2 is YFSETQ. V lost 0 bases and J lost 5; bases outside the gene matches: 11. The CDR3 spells CASSLAPTGTEDQPQHF. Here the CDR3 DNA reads TGCGCCAGCAGCTTGGCCCCGACAGGGACGGAGGATCAGCCCCAGCATTTT.

CDR3: CASSIEGGELFF. CDR3 bases: TGTGCCAGTAGTATTGAGGGCGGGGAGCTGTTTTTT. This sequence joins TRBV19 and TRBJ2-2, with D possibly being TRBD2 (5 bases). CDR3 length: 12 amino acids. Germline assignment: CDR1 LNHDA and CDR2 SQIVND (reference sequence). The germline V and J ends were trimmed by 3 bases and 7 bases, with 6 bases remaining between them. The full variable domain, with the rest looked up from reference TRBV19 and TRBJ2-2, is DGGITQSPKYLFRKEGQNVTLSCEQNLNHDAMYWYRQDPGQGLRLIYYSQIVNDFQKGDIAEGYSVSREKKESFPLTVTSAQKNPTAFYLCASSIEGGELFFGEGSRLTVL.

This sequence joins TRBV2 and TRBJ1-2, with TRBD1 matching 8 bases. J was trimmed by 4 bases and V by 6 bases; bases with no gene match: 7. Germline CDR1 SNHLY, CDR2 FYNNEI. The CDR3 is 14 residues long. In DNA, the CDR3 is TGTGCCAGCAGGGACCTACAGGGGGTCTATGGCTACACCTTC. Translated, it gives CASRDLQGVYGYTF.

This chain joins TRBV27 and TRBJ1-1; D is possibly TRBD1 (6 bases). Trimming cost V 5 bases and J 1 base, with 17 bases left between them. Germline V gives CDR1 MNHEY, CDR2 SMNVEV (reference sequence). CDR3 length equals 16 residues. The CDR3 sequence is CASSPNSRGQNTEAFF. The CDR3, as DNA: TGTGCCAGCAGTCCCAATTCCAGGGGTCAGAACACTGAAGCTTTCTTT.